The TCR beta chain described here comes from a study of shared clonotypes between healthy human individuals. Study background: Donor composition was a couple of women and a few men, aged 18 to 49. Overall study results and limits: Naive subsets usually exceeded memory subsets in estimated richness. Owing to a small donor count, the genetic and exposure-history diversity represented was limited. At large depth, rarefaction still showed sorted-subset sequencing to be incomplete.

In the case of this clone: Its cognate antigen is unknown.

CDR1 LNHDA and CDR2 SQIVND come from the germline V gene (reference sequence). V lost 10 bases to trimming and J lost 1 base, with 7 bases between them. The CDR3 runs 11 residues. Data came from immunoSEQ multiplex PCR; TCRdb stores just in-frame clones and leaves some out. The data contain roughly 2.6 million clones, 90% to 95% of them singletons. The sequencing input was naive CD4+ T cells sorted from blood. Subset noted: CD45RA+ positively selected. The rearrangement joins TRBV19 to TRBJ1-1; D remains ambiguous. This receptor was obtained from a man between 18 and 35 years old in good health. The CDR3 reads CATTENTEAFF. In nucleotides, the CDR3 is TGTGCCACCACAGAGAACACTGAAGCTTTCTTT.